The 17 T cell receptor beta chains given below trace back to one sample, sequenced in a study of monozygotic twins with inflammatory bowel disease. Reanalyzing the 5' RACE reads, TCRdb keeps one entry per CDR3 protein, without DNA. The sample totals about 160,000 distinct CDR3 sequences. Material for sequencing was blood. All receptors come from a human donor with ulcerative colitis or Crohn's disease, or a healthy co-twin of an affected twin (not recorded which).

V and J are TRBV19 and TRBJ2-1; the D call of TRBD2 rests on TCRdb alone, since no DNA is present to check it. CDR3 size: 20 residues. Germline V CDR1 and CDR2: LNHDA, SQIVND (reference sequence). CDR3 amino acids: CASSRGGLAGATGSYNEQFF.

The rearrangement uses TRBV12-3 or TRBV12-4 and TRBJ2-1; TCRdb designates TRBD1, a call that cannot be tested without DNA. This CDR3 is 16 amino acids long. Here the CDR3 reads CASSRGGVSGFNEQFF.

The chain's CDR3 is CASSLDGGGSRNIQYF. The rearrangement joins TRBV5-1 to TRBJ2-4; TCRdb designates TRBD2, a call that cannot be tested without DNA. Germline CDR1 is SGHRS and CDR2 is YFSETQ. The CDR3 length is 16 residues.

The V call is TRBV12-3 or TRBV12-4, the J call TRBJ2-7. This CDR3 has 15 residues. The CDR3 is CASSLVGNGPYEQYF.

The genes are TRBV20-1 and TRBJ1-6. Per the germline V gene, CDR1 is DFQATT and CDR2 is SNEGSKA (reference sequence). The CDR3 covers 16 residues. The chain's CDR3 is CSATLPRAKEGSPLHF.

This chain uses TRBV5-1 with TRBJ2-1; the D gene TCRdb calls, TRBD1, cannot be checked with no DNA. In germline, CDR1 is SGHRS, CDR2 YFSETQ. The CDR3 has 16 amino acids. CDR3 loop: CASSLTLGQLYNEQFF.

The V gene is TRBV28, the J gene TRBJ1-1. CDR3 size: 14 residues. CDR1 and CDR2 (germline): MDHEN, SYDVKM. This CDR3 reads CASSLWDGQREAFF.

The rearrangement joins TRBV23-1 to TRBJ1-2; TCRdb's D call of TRBD1 is untestable without DNA. TRBV23-1 is an ORF, with its function uncertain. CDR3 length: 13 residues. This CDR3 reads CASIWGQGSGYTF.

The V gene is TRBV5-1, the J gene TRBJ2-1; TCRdb lists TRBD1, though no DNA is available to test this call. Germline CDR1 SGHRS, CDR2 YFSETQ. The CDR3 spans 15 residues. The CDR3 is CASSLSGTDYNEQFF.

The V and J genes are TRBV11-2 and TRBJ2-3; TCRdb picks TRBD1, but there is no DNA to check that call. The CDR3 sequence is 17 residues long. Germline lookup yields CDR1 SGHAT and CDR2 FQNNGV. This CDR3 reads CASSLMRQGRGPDTQYF.

This chain uses TRBV5-1 with TRBJ2-7; TCRdb's D call, TRBD1, is unchecked because there is no DNA. Looked up from germline, CDR1 is SGHRS and CDR2 is YFSETQ. The CDR3 is made up of 16 amino acids. The CDR3 sequence is CASSLRPGQGSDEQYF.

V is TRBV12-3 or TRBV12-4 and J is TRBJ2-1; TCRdb lists TRBD2, though no DNA is available to test this call. This CDR3 region has 16 residues. CDR3 in amino acids: CASSVKREALYNEQFF.

J is TRBJ2-5 and V is TRBV20-1; checking the TCRdb D call of TRBD1 is not possible without DNA. This CDR3 spans 14 amino acids. Germline CDR1 reads DFQATT; CDR2 reads SNEGSKA (reference sequence). CDR3 region: CSARGERALETQYF.

V and J are TRBV24-1 and TRBJ1-5. The germline V gene has CDR1 KGHDR and CDR2 SFDVKD. The CDR3 consists of 13 residues. CDR3 sequence reads: CATSDSGPPDQHF.

V and J are TRBV28 and TRBJ1-1. The CDR3 is 12 amino acids. Per germline, CDR1 MDHEN and CDR2 SYDVKM. Here the CDR3 reads CASKKQHREAFF.

This chain uses TRBV19 with TRBJ2-1. Germline V lookup: CDR1 LNHDA, CDR2 SQIVND (reference sequence). The CDR3 extends over 14 amino acids. The CDR3 sequence: CASSVDKSYNEQFF.

CDR3 protein: CASSPRLAGDFGETQYF. V and J are TRBV7-9 and TRBJ2-5; checking the TCRdb D call of TRBD2 is not possible without DNA. CDR3 length equals 17 residues. The germline V gene has CDR1 SEHNR and CDR2 FQNEAQ (reference sequence).